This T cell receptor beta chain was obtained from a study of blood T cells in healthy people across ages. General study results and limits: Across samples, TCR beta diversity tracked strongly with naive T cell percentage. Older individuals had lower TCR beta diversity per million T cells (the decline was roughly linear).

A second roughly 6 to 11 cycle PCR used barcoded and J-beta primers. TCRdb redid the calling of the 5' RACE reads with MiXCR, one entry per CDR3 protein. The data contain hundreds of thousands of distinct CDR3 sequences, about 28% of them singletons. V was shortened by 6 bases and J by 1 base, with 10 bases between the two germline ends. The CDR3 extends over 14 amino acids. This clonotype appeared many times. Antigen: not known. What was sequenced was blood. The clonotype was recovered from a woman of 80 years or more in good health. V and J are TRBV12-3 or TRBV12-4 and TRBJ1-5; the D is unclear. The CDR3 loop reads CASSLSGSNQPQHF. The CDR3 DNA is TGTGCCAGCAGCTTGTCGGGGAGCAATCAGCCCCAGCATTTT.